Below, 25 T cell receptor beta chains from the same sample are listed, as sequenced in a study of cytomegalovirus exposure and HLA in healthy donors (dated 2017 in TCRdb). Preparation of the library involved the immunoSEQ multiplex PCR assay. A mixture of 60 forward primers for TCR Vbeta segments and 13 reverse primers for TCR Jbeta segments was used in the multiplex PCR. TCRdb took this table from immuneACCESS and kept in-frame rearrangements with V and J called. Such tables lack part of the clones; where checked against another copy, unresolved V genes explain under half of the gap, and the rest is unexplained. The sample has 150,000 or so clones on record, about 84% of them singletons. Around 6% of the sample rests with the top ten. Sequenced material: PBMCs. These receptors were obtained from a woman aged 40-49 years in good health and CMV-seropositive.

This clone was observed a handful of times. The chain is built from TRBV6-1 and TRBJ1-6; the D gene is possibly TRBD1 (6 bases). V was shortened by 8 bases and J by 5 bases, with 10 bases between the two germline ends. Germline loops: CDR1 MNHNS, CDR2 SASEGT. The CDR3 is 13 amino acids. This CDR3 reads CASAGQNNSPLHF. Here the CDR3 DNA reads TGTGCCAGCGCCGGACAGAATAATTCACCCCTCCACTTT.

V is TRBV27 and J is TRBJ2-3; possibly TRBD2 for D (6 bases). This CDR3 is 14 amino acids long. The V end lost 7 bases, the J end lost 6 bases, and 17 bases lay between the germline ends. Germline assignment: CDR1 MNHEY and CDR2 SMNVEV (reference sequence). The CDR3: CASTGRMTLDTQYF. CDR3 coding DNA: TGTGCCAGCACCGGGAGAATGACGTTGGATACGCAGTATTTT.

The chain is built from TRBV25-1 and TRBJ1-1, with D tentatively TRBD1 (5 bases). Germline values: CDR1 MGHDK, CDR2 SYGVNS. The germline V and J ends were trimmed by 8 bases and 10 bases, with 17 bases remaining between them. This CDR3 is 12 amino acids long. CDR3 in amino acids: CASRVGGFAAFF. In DNA, the CDR3 is TGTGCCAGCCGTGTGGGGGGTTTCGCAGCTTTCTTT. Full variable domain (missing parts from reference TRBV25-1 and TRBJ1-1): EADIYQTPRYLVIGTGKKITLECSQTMGHDKMYWYQQDPGMELHLIHYSYGVNSTEKGDLSSESTVSRIRTEHFPLTLESARPSHTSQYLCASRVGGFAAFFGQGTRLTVV.

This chain joins TRBV4-2 and TRBJ1-5, with 8 bases aligning to TRBD1. From germline, CDR1 is LGHNA and CDR2 YNFKEQ. This CDR3 comprises 16 residues. V shed 4 bases and J 2 bases; nucleotides not matched to a gene: 7. CDR3: CASSPNPGQGNQPQHF. The DNA of the CDR3 is TGTGCCAGCAGCCCCAATCCGGGACAGGGCAATCAGCCCCAGCATTTT.

J is TRBJ2-5 and V is TRBV7-3, with TRBD1 identical over 8 bases. Germline V gene data show CDR1 as SGHTA and CDR2 as FQGTGA. With 5 bases clipped from V and 6 bases from J, the junction kept 5 bases outside the gene matches. The CDR3 covers 13 residues. Here the CDR3 reads CASSPRQGQTQYF. DNA for the CDR3: TGTGCCAGCAGCCCGAGACAGGGGCAGACCCAGTACTTC.

The V gene is TRBV5-1, the J gene TRBJ2-5; 9 nucleotides match TRBD1. The CDR3 has 16 amino acids. Trimming at V came to 2 bases and at J to 1 base, leaving 6 bases not matched to a gene. Germline CDR1 reads SGHRS; CDR2 reads YFSETQ. CDR3 loop: CASSLRTGASQETQYF. The CDR3 DNA reads as TGCGCCAGCAGCTTACGGACAGGGGCGTCCCAAGAGACCCAGTACTTC.

This clone was counted a single time. The rearrangement uses TRBV11-3 and TRBJ2-1, with D tentatively TRBD2 (5 bases). The CDR3 is 17 amino acids. V lost 5 bases, J lost 9 bases, and 26 bases lay in between. Per germline, CDR1 SGHNT and CDR2 YENEEA. The chain's CDR3 is CASSPYTLAGIPIEQFF. CDR3 bases: TGTGCCAGCAGCCCTTATACACTGGCCGGGATTCCTATTGAGCAGTTCTTC.

This chain joins TRBV4-2 and TRBJ2-2, with 7 bases fitting TRBD1. The CDR3 covers 17 residues. CDR1 is LGHNA and CDR2 is YNFKEQ in the germline V gene. The J segment lost 7 bases and the V segment lost 4 bases, leaving 15 bases of the junction unmatched. The CDR3 DNA reads TGTGCCAGCAGCCGGCAGGGGACCCCCAGGGGGATCGGGGAGCTGTTTTTT. Protein product: CASSRQGTPRGIGELFF.

The chain has TRBV18 and TRBJ2-7; 7 positions match TRBD2. V lost 3 bases to trimming and J lost 2 bases; unmatched junction nucleotides: 10. This CDR3 is built from 16 residues. Per germline, CDR1 KGHSH and CDR2 LQKENI. CDR3 coding DNA: TGTGCCAGCTCACCGATGCGGACTAGTTATGCCTACGAGCAGTACTTC. It translates to CASSPMRTSYAYEQYF.

The chain carries TRBV5-4 and TRBJ1-1; 7 bases map to TRBD1. Germline V gene data show CDR1 as SGHNT and CDR2 as YYREEE (reference sequence). The CDR3 has 15 residues. The V and J ends lost 3 bases and 5 bases, in that order; junction bases with no gene match: 10. The chain's CDR3 is CASSSERGRFTEAFF. The CDR3 nucleotides read TGTGCCAGCAGCTCGGAGAGGGGGCGGTTTACTGAAGCTTTCTTT.

This clone was counted a few times. This sequence joins TRBV10-2 and TRBJ2-7; TRBD1 matches 8 bases. Germline trimming cut 6 bases from V and 2 bases from J; bases unmatched to any gene: 3. Germline CDR1 is WSHSY and CDR2 is SAAADI. The CDR3 has 13 amino acids. This chain's CDR3 is CASRYRGAYEQYF. DNA for the CDR3: TGCGCCAGCAGATACAGGGGGGCCTACGAGCAGTACTTC.

This chain connects TRBV27 to TRBJ2-5; TRBD1 aligns across 7 bases. The CDR3 totals 14 residues. V was pared by 4 bases and J by 6 bases, with 8 bases of the junction left unmatched. Looked up from germline, CDR1 is MNHEY and CDR2 is SMNVEV (reference sequence). CDR3 loop: CASSYGDRVKTQYF. The CDR3, as DNA: TGTGCCAGCAGTTACGGAGACAGGGTCAAGACCCAGTACTTC.

V and J are TRBV29-1 and TRBJ1-1; D is undetermined. The V gene lost 6 bases and the J gene lost 4 bases, with 18 bases spanning the gap. The CDR3 length is 14 residues. Germline V gives CDR1 SQVTM, CDR2 ANQGSEA. CDR3 DNA sequence: TGCAGCGTCCGAGGGTCTCCGCAAGGCACTGAAGCTTTCTTT. Protein sequence: CSVRGSPQGTEAFF.

The CDR3 region is CASSVDLMNTEAFF. DNA of the CDR3: TGTGCCAGCAGCGTAGATCTTATGAACACTGAAGCTTTCTTT. The chain employs TRBV9 and TRBJ1-1; D gene unclear. The CDR3 loop spans 14 amino acids. The germline V gene has CDR1 SGDLS and CDR2 YYNGEE. Trimming took off 0 bases at V and 0 bases at J, with 6 bases between the two ends.

The V and J genes are TRBV27 and TRBJ1-1; 7 nucleotides agree with TRBD1. J lost 11 bases, V lost 4 bases, and 10 bases had no gene match. The CDR3 is made up of 13 amino acids. The germline gives CDR1 MNHEY, CDR2 SMNVEV (reference sequence). The CDR3 protein is CASSWAGGMGAFF. As DNA, the CDR3 is TGTGCCAGCAGTTGGGCAGGGGGGATGGGTGCTTTCTTT.

The V and J genes are TRBV6-1 and TRBJ1-5; D is unresolved. The V gene's germline CDR1 is MNHNS and CDR2 SASEGT. The germline V and J ends were trimmed by 1 base and 0 bases, with 4 bases remaining between them. This CDR3 spans 14 amino acids. CDR3 bases: TGTGCCAGCAGTGAAGTCAATAGCAATCAGCCCCAGCATTTT. Its translation: CASSEVNSNQPQHF.

The chain carries TRBV5-1 and TRBJ2-2; D unresolved. V lost 3 bases and J lost 3, with 9 bases in between. Germline V CDR1 and CDR2: SGHRS, YFSETQ. This CDR3 comprises 14 residues. The CDR3 coding sequence is TGCGCCAGCAGCTCCCGAGGAGACACCGGGGAGCTGTTTTTT. Its translation: CASSSRGDTGELFF.

V usage is TRBV6-4 and J usage is TRBJ2-6; 8 bases line up with TRBD1. V was pared by 0 bases and J by 2 bases, with 6 bases of the junction left unmatched. Germline CDR1 reads MRHNA; CDR2 reads SNTAGT. This CDR3 has 18 amino acids. The CDR3 bases are TGTGCCAGCAGTGACTCTGGGGACAGGACTGCTGGGGCCAACGTCCTGACTTTC. Its translation: CASSDSGDRTAGANVLTF.

The chain carries TRBV13 and TRBJ2-3, with D possibly TRBD2 on 6 matching bases. Trimming removed 2 bases from V and 8 bases from J, with 14 bases in between. Germline assignment: CDR1 PRHDT and CDR2 FYEKMQ (reference sequence). The CDR3 spans 14 residues. The CDR3 coding sequence is TGTGCCAGCAGCTTACAAGCGCTGCGGGGTACGCAGTATTTT. It yields the protein CASSLQALRGTQYF.

The genes are TRBV2 and TRBJ2-7, with 8 bases fitting TRBD2. Looked up from germline, CDR1 is SNHLY and CDR2 is FYNNEI. V lost 4 bases, J lost 2 bases, and 7 bases stayed unmatched. This CDR3 comprises 15 residues. The DNA of the CDR3 is TGTGCCAGCAGTGGCCGGAGCGGGAGTCCCTACGAGCAGTACTTC. Encoded protein: CASSGRSGSPYEQYF.

The chain recombines TRBV28 with TRBJ1-5; tentatively, D is TRBD1 (6 bases). The CDR3 contains 12 residues. The V gene lost 6 bases and the J gene lost 6 bases, with 9 bases spanning the gap. Germline V gene sequence: CDR1 MDHEN, CDR2 SYDVKM. The CDR3 sequence: CASRPGVQPQHF. DNA of the CDR3: TGTGCCAGCAGGCCAGGGGTTCAGCCCCAGCATTTT.

The chain recombines TRBV28 with TRBJ1-5; TRBD1 matches 12 bases. Germline V gene data show CDR1 as MDHEN and CDR2 as SYDVKM. The CDR3 loop spans 14 amino acids. After removal of 8 bases from V and 4 bases from J, the junction contained 3 bases not matched to a gene. CDR3 protein: CASWDRGRNQPQHF. The CDR3, as DNA: TGTGCCAGCTGGGACAGGGGGCGAAATCAGCCCCAGCATTTT.

This rearrangement joins TRBV5-5 to TRBJ2-7; 7 bases match TRBD1. The CDR3 totals 15 residues. Looked up from germline, CDR1 is SGHKS and CDR2 is YYEKEE (reference sequence). Unmatched junction bases numbered 8, after V lost 3 bases and J lost 2 bases. This CDR3 is CASSWTGTATYEQYF. The CDR3 DNA reads as TGTGCCAGCAGCTGGACCGGGACAGCGACCTACGAGCAGTACTTC.

The rearrangement links TRBV6-5 to TRBJ2-5, with D possibly being TRBD1 (6 bases). The J call may be incorrect, as the DNA end agrees better with TRBJ2-7. The V gene's germline CDR1 is MNHEY and CDR2 SVGAGI. This CDR3 comprises 16 residues. For the CDR3, the DNA is TGTGCCAGCAGTTACTCAGCCGGGACATCGGGCTACGAGCAGTACTTC. Protein product: CASSYSAGTSGYEQYF.

This clone showed up just a few times. The chain combines TRBV9 with TRBJ2-6; D is perhaps TRBD1 (6 bases). V was shortened by 2 bases and J by 0 bases, with 18 bases between the two germline ends. The CDR3 contains 19 residues. Germline V gene sequence: CDR1 SGDLS, CDR2 YYNGEE. CDR3 residues: CASSVNIRDTLSGANVLTF. DNA for the CDR3: TGTGCCAGCAGCGTTAATATCAGGGACACCCTCTCTGGGGCCAACGTCCTGACTTTC. The complete variable domain, with remaining parts taken from reference TRBV9 and TRBJ2-6, reads DSGVTQTPKHLITATGQRVTLRCSPRSGDLSVYWYQQSLDQGLQFLIQYYNGEERAKGNILERFSAQQFPDLHSELNLSSLELGDSALYFCASSVNIRDTLSGANVLTFGAGSRLTVL.